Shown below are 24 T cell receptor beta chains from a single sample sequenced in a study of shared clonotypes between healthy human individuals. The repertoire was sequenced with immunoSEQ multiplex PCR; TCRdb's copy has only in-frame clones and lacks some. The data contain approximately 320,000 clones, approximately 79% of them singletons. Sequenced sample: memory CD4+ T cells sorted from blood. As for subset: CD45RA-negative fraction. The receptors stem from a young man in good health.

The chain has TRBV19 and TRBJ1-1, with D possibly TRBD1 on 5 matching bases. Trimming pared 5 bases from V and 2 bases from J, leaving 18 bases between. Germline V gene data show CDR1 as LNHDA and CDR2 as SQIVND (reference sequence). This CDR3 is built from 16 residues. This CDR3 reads CASSPTFGRGNTEAFF. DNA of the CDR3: TGTGCCAGTAGTCCCACATTCGGGAGGGGCAACACTGAAGCTTTCTTT.

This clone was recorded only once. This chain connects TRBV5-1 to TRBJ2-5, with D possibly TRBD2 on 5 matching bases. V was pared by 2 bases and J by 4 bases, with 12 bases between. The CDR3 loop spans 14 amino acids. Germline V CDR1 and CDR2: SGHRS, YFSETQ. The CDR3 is CASSFGLDRETQYF. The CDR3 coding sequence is TGCGCCAGCAGCTTTGGACTCGACCGAGAGACCCAGTACTTC.

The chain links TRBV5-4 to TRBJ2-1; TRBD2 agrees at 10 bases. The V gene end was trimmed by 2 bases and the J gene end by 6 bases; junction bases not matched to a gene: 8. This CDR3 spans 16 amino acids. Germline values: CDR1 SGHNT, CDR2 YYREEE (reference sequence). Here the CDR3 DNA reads TGTGCCAGCAGCTTCCCACCAGCGGGAGGGGGCAATGAGCAGTTCTTC. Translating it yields CASSFPPAGGGNEQFF.

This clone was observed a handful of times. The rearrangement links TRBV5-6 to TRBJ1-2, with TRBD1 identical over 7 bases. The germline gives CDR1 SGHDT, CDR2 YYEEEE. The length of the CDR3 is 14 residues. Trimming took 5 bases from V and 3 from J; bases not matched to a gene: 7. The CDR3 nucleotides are TGTGCCAGCAGGCGACAGGGCCGGGACTATGGCTACACCTTC. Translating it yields CASRRQGRDYGYTF.

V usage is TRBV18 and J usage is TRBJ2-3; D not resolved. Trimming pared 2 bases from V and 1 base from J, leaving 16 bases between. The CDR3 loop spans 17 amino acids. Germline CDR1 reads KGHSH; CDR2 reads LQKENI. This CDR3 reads CASSPSGPGGGTDTQYF. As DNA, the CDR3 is TGTGCCAGCTCACCATCCGGACCCGGTGGAGGCACAGATACGCAGTATTTT.

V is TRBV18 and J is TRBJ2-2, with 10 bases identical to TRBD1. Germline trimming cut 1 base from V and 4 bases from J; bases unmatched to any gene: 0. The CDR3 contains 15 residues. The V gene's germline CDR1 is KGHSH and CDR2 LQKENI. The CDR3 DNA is TGTGCCAGCTCACCACGGACAGGGGGCACCGGGGAGCTGTTTTTT. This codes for CASSPRTGGTGELFF.

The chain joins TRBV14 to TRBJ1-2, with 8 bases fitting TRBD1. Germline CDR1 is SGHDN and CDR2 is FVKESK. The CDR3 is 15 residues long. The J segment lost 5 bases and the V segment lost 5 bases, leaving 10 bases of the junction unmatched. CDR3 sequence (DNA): TGTGCCAGCAGCGACTCCGGGACAGGTGATTATGGCTACACCTTC. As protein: CASSDSGTGDYGYTF.

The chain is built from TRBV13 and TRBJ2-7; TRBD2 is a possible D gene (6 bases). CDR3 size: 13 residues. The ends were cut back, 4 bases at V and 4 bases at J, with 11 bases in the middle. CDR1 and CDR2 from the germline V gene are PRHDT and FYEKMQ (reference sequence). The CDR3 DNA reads TGTGCCAGCAGCTCGGGACTGGAGTACGAGCAGTACTTC. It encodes CASSSGLEYEQYF.

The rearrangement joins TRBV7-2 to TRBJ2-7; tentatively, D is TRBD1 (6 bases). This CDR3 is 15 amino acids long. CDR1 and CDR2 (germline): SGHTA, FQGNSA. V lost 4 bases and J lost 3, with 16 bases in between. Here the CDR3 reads CASSSSGALYYEQYF. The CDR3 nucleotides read TGTGCCAGCAGCTCCTCAGGGGCCCTTTACTACGAGCAGTACTTC.

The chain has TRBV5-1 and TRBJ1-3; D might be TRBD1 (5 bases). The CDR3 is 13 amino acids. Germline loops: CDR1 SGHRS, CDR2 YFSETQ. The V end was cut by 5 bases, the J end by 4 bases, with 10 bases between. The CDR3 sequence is CASSGGEGNTIYF. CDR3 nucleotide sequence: TGCGCCAGCAGTGGGGGAGAGGGAAACACCATATATTTT.

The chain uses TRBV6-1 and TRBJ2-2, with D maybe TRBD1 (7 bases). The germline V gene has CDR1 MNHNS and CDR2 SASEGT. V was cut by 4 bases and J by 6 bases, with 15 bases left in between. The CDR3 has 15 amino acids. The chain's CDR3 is CASSAEGAYSGELFF. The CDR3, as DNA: TGTGCCAGCAGTGCGGAGGGGGCGTACTCCGGGGAGCTGTTTTTT.

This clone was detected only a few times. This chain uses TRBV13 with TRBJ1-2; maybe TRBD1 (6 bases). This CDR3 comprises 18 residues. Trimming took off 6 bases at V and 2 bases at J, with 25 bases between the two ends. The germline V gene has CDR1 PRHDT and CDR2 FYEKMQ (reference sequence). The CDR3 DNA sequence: TGTGCCAGCAGGAAGTTAATCGGGTCCGGACAGCGAAACTATGGCTACACCTTC. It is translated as CASRKLIGSGQRNYGYTF.

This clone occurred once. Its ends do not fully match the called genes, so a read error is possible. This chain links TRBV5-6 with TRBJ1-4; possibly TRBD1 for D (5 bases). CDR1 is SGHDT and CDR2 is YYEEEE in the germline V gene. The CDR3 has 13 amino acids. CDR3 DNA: TGTGCCAGCAGTTTGGGGCCTAATGAAAAACTGTTTTTT. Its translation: CASSLGPNEKLFF. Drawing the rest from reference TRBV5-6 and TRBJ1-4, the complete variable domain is DAGVTQSPTHLIKTRGQQVTLRCSPKSGHDTVSWYQQALGQGPQFIFQYYEEEERQRGNFPDRFSGHQFPNYSSELNVNALLLGDSALYLCASSLGPNEKLFFGSGTQLSVL.

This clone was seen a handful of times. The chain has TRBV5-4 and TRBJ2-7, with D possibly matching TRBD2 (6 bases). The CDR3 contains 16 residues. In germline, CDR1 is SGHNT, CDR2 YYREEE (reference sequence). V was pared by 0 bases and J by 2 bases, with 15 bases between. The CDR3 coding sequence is TGTGCCAGCAGCTTGGATGGCGGGACTTCGACCTACGAGCAGTACTTC. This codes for CASSLDGGTSTYEQYF.

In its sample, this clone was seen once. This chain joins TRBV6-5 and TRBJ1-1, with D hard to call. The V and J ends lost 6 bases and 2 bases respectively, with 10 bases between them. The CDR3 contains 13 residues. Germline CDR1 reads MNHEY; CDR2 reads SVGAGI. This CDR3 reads CASRETPNTEAFF. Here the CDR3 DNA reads TGTGCCAGCAGAGAGACACCTAACACTGAAGCTTTCTTT.

The CDR3 nucleotides are TGTGCCAGCCTGGGGAATCACTATGGCTACACCTTC. Translating it yields CASLGNHYGYTF. The rearrangement uses TRBV28 and TRBJ1-2; no firm D call. Trimming cost V 8 bases and J 3 bases, with 10 bases left between them. The CDR3 consists of 12 residues. Germline V gene data show CDR1 as MDHEN and CDR2 as SYDVKM.

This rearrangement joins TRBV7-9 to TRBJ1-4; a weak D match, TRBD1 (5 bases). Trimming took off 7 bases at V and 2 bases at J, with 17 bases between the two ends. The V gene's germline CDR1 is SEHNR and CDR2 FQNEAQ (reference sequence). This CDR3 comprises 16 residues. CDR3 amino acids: CASNSRPGETNEKLFF. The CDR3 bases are TGTGCCAGCAATTCCAGACCGGGGGAGACTAATGAAAAACTGTTTTTT. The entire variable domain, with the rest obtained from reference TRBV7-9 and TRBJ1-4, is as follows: DTGVSQNPRHKITKRGQNVTFRCDPISEHNRLYWYRQTLGQGPEFLTYFQNEAQLEKSRLLSDRFSAERPKGSFSTLEIQRTEQGDSAMYLCASNSRPGETNEKLFFGSGTQLSVL.

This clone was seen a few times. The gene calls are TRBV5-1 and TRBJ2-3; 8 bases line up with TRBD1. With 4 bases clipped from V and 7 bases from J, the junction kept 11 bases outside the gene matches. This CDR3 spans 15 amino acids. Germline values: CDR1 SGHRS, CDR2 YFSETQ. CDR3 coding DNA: TGCGCCAGCAGCCCATCCGGGACAGGAGCAAATACGCAGTATTTT. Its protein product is CASSPSGTGANTQYF.

In DNA, the CDR3 is TGTGCCAGCAACCCCTGGGAGCCTAGCACCATATATTTT. Translating gives CASNPWEPSTIYF. This chain links TRBV9 with TRBJ1-3; D is uncertain. CDR1 is SGDLS, CDR2 YYNGEE, per germline. The CDR3 loop spans 13 amino acids. The V and J ends lost 6 bases and 9 bases respectively, with 16 bases between them.

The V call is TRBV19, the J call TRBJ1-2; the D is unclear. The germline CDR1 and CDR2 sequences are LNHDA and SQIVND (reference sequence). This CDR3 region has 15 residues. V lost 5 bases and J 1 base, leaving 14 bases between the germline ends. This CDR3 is CASSPIAADNYGYTF. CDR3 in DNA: TGTGCCAGTAGTCCTATTGCGGCGGATAACTATGGCTACACCTTC. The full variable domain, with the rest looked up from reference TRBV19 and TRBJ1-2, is DGGITQSPKYLFRKEGQNVTLSCEQNLNHDAMYWYRQDPGQGLRLIYYSQIVNDFQKGDIAEGYSVSREKKESFPLTVTSAQKNPTAFYLCASSPIAADNYGYTFGSGTRLTVV.

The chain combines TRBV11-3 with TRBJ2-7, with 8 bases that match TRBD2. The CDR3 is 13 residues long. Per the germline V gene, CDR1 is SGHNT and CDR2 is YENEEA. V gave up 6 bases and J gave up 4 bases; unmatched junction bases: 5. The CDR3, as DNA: TGTGCCAGCAGTAGCGGGAAAGGGTACGAGCAGTACTTC. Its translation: CASSSGKGYEQYF.

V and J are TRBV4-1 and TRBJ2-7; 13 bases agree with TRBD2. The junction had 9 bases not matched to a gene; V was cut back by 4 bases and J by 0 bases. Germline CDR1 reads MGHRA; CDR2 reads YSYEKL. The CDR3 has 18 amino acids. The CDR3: CASSPGLAGYRLSYEQYF. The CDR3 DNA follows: TGCGCCAGCAGCCCGGGACTAGCGGGATATAGGCTCTCCTACGAGCAGTACTTC.

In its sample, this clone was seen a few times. DNA of the CDR3: TGTGCCAGCTCCCCCAGGGCCCATGGCGGGGCAAACACCGGGGAGCTGTTTTTT. Amino acid sequence: CASSPRAHGGANTGELFF. The chain employs TRBV18 and TRBJ2-2, with D possibly TRBD2 on 6 matching bases. This CDR3 spans 18 amino acids. V was trimmed by 6 bases and J by 2 bases, leaving 22 bases between them. Germline V gene sequence: CDR1 KGHSH, CDR2 LQKENI.

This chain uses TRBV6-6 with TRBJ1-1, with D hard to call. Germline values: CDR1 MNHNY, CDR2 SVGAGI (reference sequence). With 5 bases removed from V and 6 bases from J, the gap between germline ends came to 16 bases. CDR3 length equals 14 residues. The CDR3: CASSPYIGDPEAFF. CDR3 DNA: TGTGCCAGCAGTCCCTACATTGGGGATCCTGAAGCTTTCTTT.